Presented here are 7 T cell receptor beta chains from one specimen sequenced in a study of blood T cell repertoires in COVID-19. Only in-frame clones appear in the TCRdb table, and some are missing; sequencing was by immunoSEQ multiplex PCR. The sample has over 250,000 clones, about 83% seen once; the top ten hold over 9%. The material sequenced was peripheral blood. The receptors here all came from a woman between 45 and 60 years old who had recovered from COVID-19.

The genes are TRBV6-2 or TRBV6-3 and TRBJ2-5; perhaps TRBD2 as D (6 bases). The germline V and J ends were trimmed by 6 bases and 5 bases, with 19 bases remaining between them. Germline values: CDR1 MNHEY, CDR2 SVGEGT. The CDR3 runs 15 residues. The CDR3 sequence: CASSPQRLVRETQYF. CDR3 DNA sequence: TGTGCCAGCAGCCCACAACGACTAGTCAGGGAGACCCAGTACTTC.

The CDR3 here is CASKLPGTSGSYEQYF. The DNA of the CDR3 is TGTGCCAGCAAACTACCGGGGACTAGCGGGTCCTACGAGCAGTACTTC. The chain links TRBV21-1 to TRBJ2-7; no check of the table's D call, TRBD2, against the DNA was made. TRBV21-1 represents a pseudogene. CDR3 length equals 16 residues.

V and J are TRBV6-2 or TRBV6-3 and TRBJ2-1; 9 nucleotides line up with TRBD2. This CDR3 region has 19 residues. V was clipped by 6 bases and J by 7 bases; unmatched bases: 22. Germline V lookup: CDR1 MNHEY, CDR2 SVGEGT. The CDR3 region is CASSIPQPHSGSVVNEQFF. The CDR3 DNA follows: TGTGCCAGCAGCATACCCCAACCTCATAGCGGGAGTGTTGTAAATGAGCAGTTCTTC.

This chain joins TRBV28 and TRBJ1-2; TRBD1 is a possible D gene (5 bases). The CDR3 covers 13 residues. Per the germline V gene, CDR1 is MDHEN and CDR2 is SYDVKM. Trimming stripped 6 bases from V and 8 bases from J, with 16 bases between. CDR3 protein: CASRNFRGRGYTF. CDR3 nucleotides: TGTGCCAGCAGGAACTTCCGGGGGAGAGGCTACACCTTC.

This clone has just one count. The chain joins TRBV19 to TRBJ1-5; 9 nucleotides match TRBD1. CDR3 length: 14 residues. Germline V gene data show CDR1 as LNHDA and CDR2 as SQIVND (reference sequence). Losses at the gene ends were 7 bases for V and 2 bases for J; bases not matched to a gene: 3. This CDR3 reads CASKQGAGNQPQHF. For the CDR3, the DNA is TGTGCCAGTAAACAGGGGGCCGGCAATCAGCCCCAGCATTTT.

The V and J genes are TRBV7-2 and TRBJ2-3; 9 nucleotides agree with TRBD2. This CDR3 is 15 amino acids long. Germline V gene data show CDR1 as SGHTA and CDR2 as FQGNSA. The J segment lost 6 bases and the V segment lost 5 bases, leaving 9 bases of the junction unmatched. CDR3 region: CASSSGGLYSDTQYF. The CDR3 region has the DNA TGTGCCAGCAGCAGCGGGGGGCTTTATTCGGATACGCAGTATTTT.

The chain carries TRBV27 and TRBJ2-7; 8 nucleotides agree with TRBD1. The length of the CDR3 is 15 residues. Germline-derived CDR1 and CDR2 are MNHEY and SMNVEV (reference sequence). The ends lost 5 bases at V and 3 bases at J; junction bases unmatched: 9. CDR3 sequence reads: CASSPRQGKYYEQYF. The CDR3 nucleotides are TGTGCCAGCAGTCCCCGACAGGGGAAGTACTACGAGCAGTACTTC.